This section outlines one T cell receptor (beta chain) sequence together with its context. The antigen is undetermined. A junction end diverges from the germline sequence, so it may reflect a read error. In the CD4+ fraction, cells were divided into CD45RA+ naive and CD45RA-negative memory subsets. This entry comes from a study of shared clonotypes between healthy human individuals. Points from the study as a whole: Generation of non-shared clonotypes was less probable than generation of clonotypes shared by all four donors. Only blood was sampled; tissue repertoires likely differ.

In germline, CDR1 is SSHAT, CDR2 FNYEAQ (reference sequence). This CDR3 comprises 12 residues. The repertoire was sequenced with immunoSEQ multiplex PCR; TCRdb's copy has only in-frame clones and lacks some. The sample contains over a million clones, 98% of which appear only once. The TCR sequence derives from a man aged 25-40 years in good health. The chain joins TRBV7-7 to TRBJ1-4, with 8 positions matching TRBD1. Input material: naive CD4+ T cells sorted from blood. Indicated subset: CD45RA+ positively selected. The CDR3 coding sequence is TGTGCTAGCAGCCAAACAGGGGGAAAACTGTTTTTT. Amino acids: CASSQTGGKLFF.